This T cell receptor beta chain is from a study of post-analysis software for immune sequencing data. Unique molecular identifiers had been added to the TCR beta cDNA libraries. MiXCR was run by TCRdb on the PCR reads, yielding one entry per CDR3 protein. The sample has roughly 600,000 distinct CDR3 sequences, 40% to 50% seen once; the top ten hold over 1.5%. As to this clonotype: What it binds is not known.

Overall study results and limits: Relative to controls, patients with multiple sclerosis showed significantly lower normalized Chao1 diversity. Batch-matched samples strongly co-clustered by F measure.

This clonotype originated in a girl aged 10 to 17 with multiple sclerosis. The sequenced sample consisted of blood.

CDR3 protein: CASSFSQGGSTDTQYF. The CDR3 bases are TGCGCCAGCAGCTTTTCGCAGGGAGGGTCCACAGATACGCAGTATTTT. This chain joins TRBV5-1 and TRBJ2-3; TRBD2 aligns across 7 bases. V shed 2 bases and J 2 bases; nucleotides not matched to a gene: 8. The CDR3 is made up of 16 amino acids. Germline V gene sequence: CDR1 SGHRS, CDR2 YFSETQ.